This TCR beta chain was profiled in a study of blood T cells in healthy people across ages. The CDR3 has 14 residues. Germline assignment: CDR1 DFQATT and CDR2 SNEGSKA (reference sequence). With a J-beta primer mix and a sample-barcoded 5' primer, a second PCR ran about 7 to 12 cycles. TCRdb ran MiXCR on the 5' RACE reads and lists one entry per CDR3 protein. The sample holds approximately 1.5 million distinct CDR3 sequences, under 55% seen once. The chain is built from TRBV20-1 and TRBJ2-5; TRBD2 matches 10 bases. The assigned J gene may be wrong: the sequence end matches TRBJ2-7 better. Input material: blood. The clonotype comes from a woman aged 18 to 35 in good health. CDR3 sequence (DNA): TGCAGTGCAATCCCCGCTAGCGGGGGCTACGAGCAGTACTTC. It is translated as CSAIPASGGYEQYF.